This T cell receptor beta chain is drawn from a study of blood T cell repertoires in COVID-19. Looking at the study overall: Some COVID-19 samples were acute and others convalescent; all came from the United States, Italy and Spain.

Original processing methods: Amplification of reference gene primers was used by the study to estimate nucleated cell counts. The protocol was immunoSEQ multiplex PCR, while the TCRdb copy is restricted to in-frame clones and leaves out a portion. That table furnishes V, J and clone size, whereas the DNA furnished D and trimming. This repertoire shows about 60,000 clones, about 77% found once; its top ten account for about 34%. The CDR3 runs 11 residues. CDR1 and CDR2 from the germline V gene are SGHRS and YFSETQ. Notes on this clone: An end of the junction differs from the germline gene, which may be a read error.

The clonotype was recovered from a human donor in a cohort sampled during active COVID-19. This chain uses TRBV5-1 with TRBJ1-1, with D unresolved. Sequencing was done on a sample of peripheral blood. CDR3 sequence: CASSLPPGLIF. In DNA, the CDR3 is TGCGCCAGCAGCTTGCCCCCGGGTCTTATCTTT.